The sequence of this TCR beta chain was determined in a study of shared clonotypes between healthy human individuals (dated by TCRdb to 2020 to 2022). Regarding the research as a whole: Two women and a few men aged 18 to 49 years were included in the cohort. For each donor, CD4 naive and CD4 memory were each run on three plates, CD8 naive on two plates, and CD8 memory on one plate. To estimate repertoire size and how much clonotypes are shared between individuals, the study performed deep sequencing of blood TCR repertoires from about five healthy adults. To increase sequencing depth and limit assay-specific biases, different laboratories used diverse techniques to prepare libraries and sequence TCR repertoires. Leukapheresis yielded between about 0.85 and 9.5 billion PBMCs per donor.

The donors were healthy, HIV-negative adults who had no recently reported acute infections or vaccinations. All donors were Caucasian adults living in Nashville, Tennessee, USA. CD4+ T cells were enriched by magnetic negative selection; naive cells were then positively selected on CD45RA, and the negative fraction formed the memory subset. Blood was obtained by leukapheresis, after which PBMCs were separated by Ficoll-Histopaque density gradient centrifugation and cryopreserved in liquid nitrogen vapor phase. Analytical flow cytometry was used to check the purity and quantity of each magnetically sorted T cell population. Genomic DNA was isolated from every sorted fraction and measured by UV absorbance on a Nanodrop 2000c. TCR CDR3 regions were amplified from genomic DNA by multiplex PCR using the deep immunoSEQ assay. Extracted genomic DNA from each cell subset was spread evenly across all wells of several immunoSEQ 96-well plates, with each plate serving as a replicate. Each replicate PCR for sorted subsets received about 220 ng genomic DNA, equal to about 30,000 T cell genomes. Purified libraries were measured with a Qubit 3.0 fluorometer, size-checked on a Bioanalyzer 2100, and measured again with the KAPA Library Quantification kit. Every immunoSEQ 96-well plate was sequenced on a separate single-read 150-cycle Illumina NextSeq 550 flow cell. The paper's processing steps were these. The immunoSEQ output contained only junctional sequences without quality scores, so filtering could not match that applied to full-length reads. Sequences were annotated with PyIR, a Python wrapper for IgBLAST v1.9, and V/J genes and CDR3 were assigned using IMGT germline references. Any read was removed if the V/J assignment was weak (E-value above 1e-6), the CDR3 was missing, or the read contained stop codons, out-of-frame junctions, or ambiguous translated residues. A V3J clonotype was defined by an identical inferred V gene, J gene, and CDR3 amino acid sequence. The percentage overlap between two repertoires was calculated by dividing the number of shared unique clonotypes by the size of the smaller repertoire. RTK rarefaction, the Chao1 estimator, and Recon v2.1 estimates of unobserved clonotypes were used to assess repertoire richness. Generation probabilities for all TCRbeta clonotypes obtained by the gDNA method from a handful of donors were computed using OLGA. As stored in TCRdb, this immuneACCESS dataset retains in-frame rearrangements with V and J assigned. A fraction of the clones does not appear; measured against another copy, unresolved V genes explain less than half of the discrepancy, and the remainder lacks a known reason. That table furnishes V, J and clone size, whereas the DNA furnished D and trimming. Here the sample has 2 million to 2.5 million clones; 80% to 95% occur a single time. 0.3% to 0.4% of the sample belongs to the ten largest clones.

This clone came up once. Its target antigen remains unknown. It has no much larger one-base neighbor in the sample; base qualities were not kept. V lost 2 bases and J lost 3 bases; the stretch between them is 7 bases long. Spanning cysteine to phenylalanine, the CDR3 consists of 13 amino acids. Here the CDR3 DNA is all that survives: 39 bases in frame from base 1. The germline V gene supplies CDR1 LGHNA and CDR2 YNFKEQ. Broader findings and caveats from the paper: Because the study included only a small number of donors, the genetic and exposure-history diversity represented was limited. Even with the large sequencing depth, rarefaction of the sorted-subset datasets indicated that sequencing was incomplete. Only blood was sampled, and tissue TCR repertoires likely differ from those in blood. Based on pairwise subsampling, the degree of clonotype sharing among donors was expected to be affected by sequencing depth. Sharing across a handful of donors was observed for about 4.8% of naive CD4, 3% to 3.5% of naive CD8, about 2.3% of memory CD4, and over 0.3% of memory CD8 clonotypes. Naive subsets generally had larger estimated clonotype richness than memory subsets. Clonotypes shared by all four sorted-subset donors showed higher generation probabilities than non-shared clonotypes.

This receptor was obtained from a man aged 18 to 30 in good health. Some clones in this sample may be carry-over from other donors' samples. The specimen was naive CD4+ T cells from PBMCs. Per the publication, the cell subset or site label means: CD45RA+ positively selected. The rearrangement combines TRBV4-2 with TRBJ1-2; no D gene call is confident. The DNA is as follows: TGTGCCAGCAGCCAAATGGGCCACTATGGCTACACCTTC. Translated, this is CASSQMGHYGYTF.